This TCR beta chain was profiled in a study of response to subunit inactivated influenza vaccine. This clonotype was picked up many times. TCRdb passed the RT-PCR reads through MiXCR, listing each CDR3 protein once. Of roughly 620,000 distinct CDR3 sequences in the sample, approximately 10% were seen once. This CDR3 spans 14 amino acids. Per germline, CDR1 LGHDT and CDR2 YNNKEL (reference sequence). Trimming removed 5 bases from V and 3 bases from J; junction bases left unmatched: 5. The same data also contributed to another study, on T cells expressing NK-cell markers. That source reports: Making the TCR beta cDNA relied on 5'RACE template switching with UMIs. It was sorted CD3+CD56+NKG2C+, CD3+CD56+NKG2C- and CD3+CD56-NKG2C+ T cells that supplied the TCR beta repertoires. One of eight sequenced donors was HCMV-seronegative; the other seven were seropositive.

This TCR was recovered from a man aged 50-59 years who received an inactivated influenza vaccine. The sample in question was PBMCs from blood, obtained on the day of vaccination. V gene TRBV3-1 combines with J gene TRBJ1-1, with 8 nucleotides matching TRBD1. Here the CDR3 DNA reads TGTGCCAGCAGCTTAGGACAGGGCTACACTGAAGCTTTCTTT. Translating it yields CASSLGQGYTEAFF.